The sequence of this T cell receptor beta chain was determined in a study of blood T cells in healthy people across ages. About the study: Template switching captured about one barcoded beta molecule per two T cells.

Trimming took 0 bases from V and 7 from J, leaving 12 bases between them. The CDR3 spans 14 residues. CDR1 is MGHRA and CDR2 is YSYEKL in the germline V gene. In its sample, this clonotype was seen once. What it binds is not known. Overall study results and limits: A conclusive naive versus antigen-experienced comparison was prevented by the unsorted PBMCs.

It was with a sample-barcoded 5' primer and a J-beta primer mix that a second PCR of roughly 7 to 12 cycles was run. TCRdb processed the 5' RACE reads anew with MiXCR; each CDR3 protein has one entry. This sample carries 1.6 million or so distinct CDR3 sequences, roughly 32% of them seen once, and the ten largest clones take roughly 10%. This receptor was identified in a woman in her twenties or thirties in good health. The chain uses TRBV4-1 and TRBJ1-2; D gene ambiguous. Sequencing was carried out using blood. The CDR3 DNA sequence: TGCGCCAGCAGCCAAGATCGGACGGCTTCTGGCTACACCTTC. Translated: CASSQDRTASGYTF.